This TCR beta chain was observed in a study of CD8 T cells in Susac syndrome. There are 16 residues in the CDR3. Germline CDR1 is SGHAT and CDR2 is FQNNGV. V was cut by 4 bases and J by 3 bases, with 15 bases left in between. RNA was extracted with the RNeasy kit, and a quantity of roughly 0.5 to 1 ug was reverse transcribed using random hexamers. MiXCR, run by TCRdb on the immunoSEQ multiplex PCR reads, gives a single entry per CDR3 protein. Counted here are hundreds of thousands of distinct CDR3 sequences, 85% occurring once; the ten biggest clones make up approximately 0.12%. This TCR was sampled from a human donor with multiple sclerosis. The chain couples TRBV11-2 to TRBJ1-4; D might be TRBD1 (5 bases). Sample: CD8+ T cells from PBMCs. This CDR3 is CASSWGRVGPNEKLFF. The CDR3 coding sequence is TGTGCCAGCAGCTGGGGGAGGGTCGGCCCTAATGAAAAACTGTTTTTT.